The 18 T cell receptor beta chains below were found in one sample sequenced in a study of T cell responses to AZD1222 COVID-19 vaccine. The method was immunoSEQ multiplex PCR; TCRdb's version includes in-frame clones alone and lacks a portion of them. The table records some 130,000 clones, roughly 89% of them present only once. The sample here was peripheral blood, taken on day 0 of AZD1222 vaccination. Receptor source: an adult in good health.

This rearrangement joins TRBV19 to TRBJ2-1; D may be TRBD2 (5 bases). Trimming took 1 base from V and 9 from J, leaving 10 bases between them. The CDR3 consists of 13 residues. The germline CDR1 and CDR2 sequences are LNHDA and SQIVND (reference sequence). The CDR3 region is CASSIGPAGEQFF. DNA of the CDR3: TGTGCCAGTAGTATAGGGCCGGCGGGTGAGCAGTTCTTC.

The rearrangement links TRBV27 to TRBJ1-5; possible D gene TRBD1, 5 bases. CDR1 and CDR2 (germline): MNHEY, SMNVEV (reference sequence). CDR3 length: 13 residues. With 3 bases removed from V and 7 bases from J, the gap between germline ends came to 10 bases. CDR3 region: CASSLGPWQPQHF. The DNA of the CDR3 is TGTGCCAGCAGTTTGGGGCCTTGGCAGCCCCAGCATTTT.

V and J are TRBV9 and TRBJ1-2; 8 bases are shared with TRBD1. The germline CDR1 and CDR2 sequences are SGDLS and YYNGEE. Unmatched junction bases numbered 4, after V lost 0 bases and J lost 3 bases. The CDR3 runs 15 residues. For the CDR3, the DNA is TGTGCCAGCAGCGTAGCAGGGGGCCTGGACTATGGCTACACCTTC. It yields the protein CASSVAGGLDYGYTF.

This clone was found once. The chain recombines TRBV9 with TRBJ1-2; 9 nucleotides align to TRBD1. CDR1 and CDR2 from the germline V gene are SGDLS and YYNGEE. The CDR3 spans 16 residues. Trimming cost V 2 bases and J 7 bases; bases outside gene matches: 12. The CDR3: CASSVQPGQGYSGYTF. The CDR3 nucleotides are TGTGCCAGCAGCGTCCAACCGGGACAGGGATATAGTGGCTACACCTTC.

The gene calls are TRBV27 and TRBJ1-5; D may be TRBD1 (6 bases). The CDR3 is 16 amino acids. Germline CDR1 MNHEY, CDR2 SMNVEV (reference sequence). V was cut by 5 bases and J by 2 bases, with 16 bases left in between. The CDR3 is CASSKLTGSGNQPQHF. CDR3 DNA: TGTGCCAGCAGTAAACTTACAGGGTCGGGCAATCAGCCCCAGCATTTT.

The V and J genes are TRBV7-2 and TRBJ2-7; 8 bases fit TRBD2. The CDR3 consists of 16 residues. CDR1 and CDR2 (germline): SGHTA, FQGNSA. V shed 5 bases and J 0 bases; nucleotides not matched to a gene: 9. The chain's CDR3 is CASSAGRLASSYEQYF. DNA for the CDR3: TGTGCCAGCAGCGCAGGGAGACTAGCGAGCTCCTACGAGCAGTACTTC.

The chain is built from TRBV5-1 and TRBJ1-6, with no clear D. Between the trimmed V and J ends, which lost 0 bases and 7 bases, there was a span of 2 bases. The CDR3 has 12 amino acids. The germline CDR1 and CDR2 sequences are SGHRS and YFSETQ. This chain's CDR3 is CASSLGNSPLHF. For the CDR3, the DNA is TGCGCCAGCAGCTTGGGCAATTCACCCCTCCACTTT.

V and J are TRBV5-1 and TRBJ2-5, with a possible D match to TRBD2 (5 bases). This CDR3 is built from 14 residues. Per the germline V gene, CDR1 is SGHRS and CDR2 is YFSETQ. V lost 7 bases and J 3 bases, leaving 16 bases between the germline ends. CDR3 coding DNA: TGCGCCAGCGCCCTACCGGGGTATAAAGAGACCCAGTACTTC. Protein sequence: CASALPGYKETQYF.

The genes are TRBV9 and TRBJ2-4, with 9 bases identical to TRBD2. In germline, CDR1 is SGDLS, CDR2 YYNGEE. V shed 2 bases, J shed 6 bases, and the junction held 6 bases outside the gene matches. CDR3 length: 15 residues. CDR3 residues: CASSVSGTSRNIQYF. CDR3 nucleotides: TGTGCCAGCAGCGTGAGTGGGACTAGCAGAAACATTCAGTACTTC.

This clone is a singleton in its sample. The V and J genes are TRBV29-1 and TRBJ1-1, with 8 bases aligning to TRBD1. Germline CDR1 SQVTM, CDR2 ANQGSEA. V lost 6 bases to trimming and J lost 6 bases; unmatched junction nucleotides: 12. This CDR3 has 14 residues. CDR3 residues: CSVVRQGRKPEAFF. CDR3 DNA: TGCAGCGTCGTTAGACAGGGGAGGAAACCTGAAGCTTTCTTT. The full variable domain, in which reference TRBV29-1 and TRBJ1-1 provide the parts outside the CDR3, is SAVISQKPSRDICQRGTSLTIQCQVDSQVTMMFWYRQQPGQSLTLIATANQGSEATYESGFVIDKFPISRPNLTFSTLTVSNMSPEDSSIYLCSVVRQGRKPEAFFGQGTRLTVV.

The V and J genes are TRBV29-1 and TRBJ1-5, with a tentative D call TRBD1 (5 bases). CDR1 is SQVTM and CDR2 is ANQGSEA in the germline V gene. The CDR3 length is 15 residues. With 7 bases removed from V and 0 bases from J, the gap between germline ends came to 16 bases. The CDR3 region is CSAREDGTSNQPQHF. In nucleotides, the CDR3 is TGCAGCGCCAGGGAAGATGGGACTAGCAATCAGCCCCAGCATTTT.

This sequence joins TRBV7-7 and TRBJ2-1, with D possibly being TRBD2 (5 bases). This CDR3 comprises 13 residues. Trimming left V 1 base short and J 10 bases short, with 11 bases between. Germline CDR1 SSHAT, CDR2 FNYEAQ (reference sequence). The CDR3 DNA sequence: TGTGCCAGCAGCTTAGAAGGAGGCTACGAGCAGTTCTTC. Translated: CASSLEGGYEQFF.

V and J are TRBV5-1 and TRBJ1-2; maybe TRBD1 (5 bases). V was cut by 0 bases and J by 4 bases, with 13 bases left in between. The CDR3 has 15 amino acids. CDR1 SGHRS and CDR2 YFSETQ come from the germline V gene. In nucleotides, the CDR3 is TGCGCCAGCAGCTTGGATGCCATGGGACCCTATGGCTACACCTTC. This translates into CASSLDAMGPYGYTF.

This clone was counted a few times. The chain recombines TRBV30 with TRBJ1-5; 9 bases fit TRBD1. J was trimmed by 9 bases and V by 5 bases; bases with no gene match: 11. CDR3 length equals 14 residues. From germline, CDR1 is GTSNPN and CDR2 SVGIG (reference sequence). The CDR3 sequence: CAWAGTGWALPQHF. DNA of the CDR3: TGTGCCTGGGCAGGGACAGGGTGGGCCCTGCCCCAGCATTTT.

The rearrangement links TRBV6-2 or TRBV6-3 to TRBJ1-5, with TRBD1 matching over 7 bases. The CDR3 runs 16 residues. The J segment lost 2 bases and the V segment lost 6 bases, leaving 10 bases of the junction unmatched. Germline V gene sequence: CDR1 MNHEY, CDR2 SVGEGT. The chain's CDR3 is CASSPRVTGGNQPQHF. The CDR3 DNA reads as TGTGCCAGCAGCCCTAGAGTTACAGGGGGCAATCAGCCCCAGCATTTT.

The chain is built from TRBV27 and TRBJ1-4; weak D call: TRBD1 (6 bases). Between the trimmed V and J ends, which lost 3 bases and 7 bases, there was a span of 15 bases. Germline loops: CDR1 MNHEY, CDR2 SMNVEV (reference sequence). The CDR3 has 15 amino acids. The CDR3 DNA follows: TGTGCCAGCAGTTTTCAATCAGGGGTCGGTGAAAAACTGTTTTTT. It codes for CASSFQSGVGEKLFF.

The genes are TRBV3-1 (or the pseudogene TRBV3-2) and TRBJ1-6; TRBD1 might be the D (5 bases). This CDR3 has 14 residues. CDR1 and CDR2 from the germline V gene are LGHDT and YNNKEL (reference sequence). V was cut by 4 bases and J by 9 bases, with 13 bases left in between. The CDR3 loop reads CASSRDPGVSPLHF. The CDR3 bases are TGTGCCAGCAGCCGTGACCCGGGGGTTTCACCCCTCCACTTT.

This chain connects TRBV21-1 to TRBJ2-4; the table assigns TRBD1, which was not confirmed against the DNA. TRBV21-1 is classified as a pseudogene. This CDR3 contains 14 residues. The CDR3 coding sequence is TGTGCCAGCAGGGTACAGGGGGCCAAAAACATTCAGTACTTC. This encodes CASRVQGAKNIQYF.